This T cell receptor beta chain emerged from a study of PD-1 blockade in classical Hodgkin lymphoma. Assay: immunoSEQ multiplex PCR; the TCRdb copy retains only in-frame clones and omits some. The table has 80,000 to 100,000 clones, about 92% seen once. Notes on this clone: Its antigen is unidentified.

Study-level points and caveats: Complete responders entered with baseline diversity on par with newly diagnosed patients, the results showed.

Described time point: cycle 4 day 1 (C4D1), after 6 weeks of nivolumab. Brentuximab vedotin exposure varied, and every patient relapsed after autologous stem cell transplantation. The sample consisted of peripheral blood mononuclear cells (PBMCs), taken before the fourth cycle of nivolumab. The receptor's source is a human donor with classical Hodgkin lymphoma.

CDR3 protein: CASRVEGTGTYEQYF. The DNA of the CDR3 is TGTGCCAGTAGGGTGGAGGGGACAGGGACCTACGAGCAGTACTTC. V gene TRBV19 combines with J gene TRBJ2-7; 9 nucleotides agree with TRBD1. Germline trimming cut 6 bases from V and 2 bases from J; bases unmatched to any gene: 8. This CDR3 spans 15 amino acids. Germline V CDR1 and CDR2: LNHDA, SQIVND (reference sequence). The variable domain in full, completed from reference TRBV19 and TRBJ2-7, reads DGGITQSPKYLFRKEGQNVTLSCEQNLNHDAMYWYRQDPGQGLRLIYYSQIVNDFQKGDIAEGYSVSREKKESFPLTVTSAQKNPTAFYLCASRVEGTGTYEQYFGPGTRLTVT.